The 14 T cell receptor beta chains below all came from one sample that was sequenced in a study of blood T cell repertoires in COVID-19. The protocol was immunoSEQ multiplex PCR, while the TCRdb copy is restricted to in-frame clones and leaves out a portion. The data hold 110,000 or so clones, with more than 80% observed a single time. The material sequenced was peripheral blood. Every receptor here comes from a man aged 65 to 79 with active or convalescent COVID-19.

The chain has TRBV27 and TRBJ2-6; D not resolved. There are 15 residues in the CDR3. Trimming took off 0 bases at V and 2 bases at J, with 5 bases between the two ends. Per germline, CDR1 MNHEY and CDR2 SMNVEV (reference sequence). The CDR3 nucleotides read TGTGCCAGCAGTTTATCCAACACTGGGGCCAACGTCCTGACTTTC. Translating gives CASSLSNTGANVLTF.

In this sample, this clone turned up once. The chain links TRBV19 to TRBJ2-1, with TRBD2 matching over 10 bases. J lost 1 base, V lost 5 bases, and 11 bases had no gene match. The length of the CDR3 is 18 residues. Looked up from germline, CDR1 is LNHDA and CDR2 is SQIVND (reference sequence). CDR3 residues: CASSPRWASGRSYNEQFF. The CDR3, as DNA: TGTGCCAGTAGTCCCCGGTGGGCTAGCGGGAGATCCTACAATGAGCAGTTCTTC.

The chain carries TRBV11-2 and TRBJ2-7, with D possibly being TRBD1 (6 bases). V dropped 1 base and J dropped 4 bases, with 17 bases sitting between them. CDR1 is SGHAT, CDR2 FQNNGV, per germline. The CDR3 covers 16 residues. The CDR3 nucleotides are TGTGCCAGCAGCTTAGGACAGGAACTAGAGTATTACGAGCAGTACTTC. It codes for CASSLGQELEYYEQYF.

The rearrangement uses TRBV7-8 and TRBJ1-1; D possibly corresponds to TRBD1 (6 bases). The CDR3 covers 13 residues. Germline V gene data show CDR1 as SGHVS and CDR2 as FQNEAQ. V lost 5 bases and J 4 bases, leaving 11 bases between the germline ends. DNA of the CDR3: TGTGCCAGCAGCGTGGGACAATTCACTGAAGCTTTCTTT. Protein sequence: CASSVGQFTEAFF. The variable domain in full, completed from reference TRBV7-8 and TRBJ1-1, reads GAGVSQSPRYKVAKRGQDVALRCDPISGHVSLFWYQQALGQGPEFLTYFQNEAQLDKSGLPSDRFFAERPEGSVSTLKIQRTQQEDSAVYLCASSVGQFTEAFFGQGTRLTVV.

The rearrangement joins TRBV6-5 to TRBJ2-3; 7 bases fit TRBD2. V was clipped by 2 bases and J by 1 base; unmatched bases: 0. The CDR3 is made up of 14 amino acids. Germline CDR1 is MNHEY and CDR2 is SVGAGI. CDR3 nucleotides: TGTGCCAGCAGTTACCGGGGGGGCACAGATACGCAGTATTTT. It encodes CASSYRGGTDTQYF.

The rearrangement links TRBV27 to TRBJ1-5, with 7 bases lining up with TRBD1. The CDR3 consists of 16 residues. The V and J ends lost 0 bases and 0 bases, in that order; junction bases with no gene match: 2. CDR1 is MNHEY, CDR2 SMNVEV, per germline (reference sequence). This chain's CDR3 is CASSLSWTGSNQPQHF. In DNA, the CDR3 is TGTGCCAGCAGTTTATCTTGGACAGGTAGCAATCAGCCCCAGCATTTT.

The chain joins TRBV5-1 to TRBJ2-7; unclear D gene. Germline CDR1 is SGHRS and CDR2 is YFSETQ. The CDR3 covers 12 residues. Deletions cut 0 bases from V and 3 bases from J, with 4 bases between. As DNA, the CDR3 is TGCGCCAGCAGCTTGGCAGACTACGAGCAGTACTTC. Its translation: CASSLADYEQYF.

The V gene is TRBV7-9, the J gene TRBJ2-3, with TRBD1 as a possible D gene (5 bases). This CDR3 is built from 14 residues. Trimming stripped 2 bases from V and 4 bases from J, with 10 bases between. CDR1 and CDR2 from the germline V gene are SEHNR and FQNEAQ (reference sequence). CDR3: CASSLSGNADTQYF. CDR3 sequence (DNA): TGTGCCAGCAGCTTATCAGGGAACGCAGATACGCAGTATTTT.

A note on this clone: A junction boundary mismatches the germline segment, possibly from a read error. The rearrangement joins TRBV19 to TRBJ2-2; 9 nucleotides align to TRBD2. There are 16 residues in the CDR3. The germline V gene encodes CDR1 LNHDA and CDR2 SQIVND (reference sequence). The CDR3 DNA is TGTGCTAGTACCCCGGCCCGCGGGAGGGGAACCGGGGAGCTGTTTTTT. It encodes CASTPARGRGTGELFF.

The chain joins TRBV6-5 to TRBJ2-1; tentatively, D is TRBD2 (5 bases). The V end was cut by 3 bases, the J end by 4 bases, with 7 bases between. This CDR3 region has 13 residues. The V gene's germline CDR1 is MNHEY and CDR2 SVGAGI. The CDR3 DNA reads TGTGCCAGCAGTTATGACTATTACAATGAGCAGTTCTTC. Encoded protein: CASSYDYYNEQFF.

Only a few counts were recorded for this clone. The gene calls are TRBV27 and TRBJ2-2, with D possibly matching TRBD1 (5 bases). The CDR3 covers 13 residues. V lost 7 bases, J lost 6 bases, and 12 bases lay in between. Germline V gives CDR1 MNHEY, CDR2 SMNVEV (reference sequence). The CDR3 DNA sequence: TGTGCCAGCAAAACCGGACAACCCGGGGAGCTGTTTTTT. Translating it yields CASKTGQPGELFF.

CDR3 protein: CASRGSGSSETQYF. The CDR3 DNA sequence: TGTGCCAGTAGAGGTAGCGGGAGCTCGGAGACCCAGTACTTC. The V call is TRBV19, the J call TRBJ2-5; 9 nucleotides agree with TRBD2. The CDR3 has 14 amino acids. Germline loops: CDR1 LNHDA, CDR2 SQIVND (reference sequence). The junction had 7 bases not matched to a gene; V was cut back by 6 bases and J by 5 bases. Full variable domain (missing parts from reference TRBV19 and TRBJ2-5): DGGITQSPKYLFRKEGQNVTLSCEQNLNHDAMYWYRQDPGQGLRLIYYSQIVNDFQKGDIAEGYSVSREKKESFPLTVTSAQKNPTAFYLCASRGSGSSETQYFGPGTRLLVL.

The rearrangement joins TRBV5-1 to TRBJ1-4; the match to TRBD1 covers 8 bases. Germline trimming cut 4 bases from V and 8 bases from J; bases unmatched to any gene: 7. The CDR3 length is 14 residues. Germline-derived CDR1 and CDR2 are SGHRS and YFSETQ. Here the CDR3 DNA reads TGCGCCAGCAGCCCGGACAGGGTACGGGAAAAACTGTTTTTT. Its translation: CASSPDRVREKLFF. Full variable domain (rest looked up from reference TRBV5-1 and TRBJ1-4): KAGVTQTPRYLIKTRGQQVTLSCSPISGHRSVSWYQQTPGQGLQFLFEYFSETQRNKGNFPGRFSGRQFSNSRSEMNVSTLELGDSALYLCASSPDRVREKLFFGSGTQLSVL.

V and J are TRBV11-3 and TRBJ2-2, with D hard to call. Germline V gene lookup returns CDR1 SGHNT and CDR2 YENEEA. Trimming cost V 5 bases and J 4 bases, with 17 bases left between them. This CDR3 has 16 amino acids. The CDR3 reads CASSHSETSFTGELFF. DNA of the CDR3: TGTGCCAGCAGCCACTCGGAGACCTCGTTCACCGGGGAGCTGTTTTTT.